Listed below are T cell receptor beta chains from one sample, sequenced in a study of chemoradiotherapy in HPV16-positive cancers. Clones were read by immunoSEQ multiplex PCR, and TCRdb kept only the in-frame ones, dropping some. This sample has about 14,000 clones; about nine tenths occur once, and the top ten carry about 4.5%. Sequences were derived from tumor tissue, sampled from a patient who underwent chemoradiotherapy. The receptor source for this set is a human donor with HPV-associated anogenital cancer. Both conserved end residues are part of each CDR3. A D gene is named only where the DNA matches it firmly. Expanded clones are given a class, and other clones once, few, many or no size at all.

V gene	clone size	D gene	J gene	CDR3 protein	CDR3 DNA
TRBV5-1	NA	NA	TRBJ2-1	CASSSRDNPYNEQFF	TGCGCCAGCAGCTCCCGGGACAACCCCTACAATGAGCAGTTCTTC
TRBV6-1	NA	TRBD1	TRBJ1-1	CASSPKGQGLTEAFF	TGTGCCAGCAGCCCAAAAGGACAGGGGTTGACTGAAGCTTTCTTT
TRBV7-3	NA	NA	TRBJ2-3	CASSLTGRTDTQYF	TGTGCCAGCAGCTTGACAGGACGCACAGATACGCAGTATTTT
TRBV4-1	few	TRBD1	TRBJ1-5	CASSQVTGGHWPQHF	TGCGCCAGCAGCCAAGTGACAGGGGGTCACTGGCCCCAGCATTTT
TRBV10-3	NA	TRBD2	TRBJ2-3	CAISEPGLAPTQYF	TGTGCCATCAGTGAGCCAGGACTAGCGCCTACGCAGTATTTT
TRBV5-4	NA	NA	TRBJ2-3	CASSSGEDTQYF	TGTGCCAGCAGTTCAGGGGAGGATACGCAGTATTTT
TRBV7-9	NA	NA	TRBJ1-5	CASSLPLGPQHF	TGTGCCAGCAGCCTCCCCCTGGGGCCCCAGCATTTT
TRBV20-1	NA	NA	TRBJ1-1	CSAYSNTEAFF	TGCAGTGCTTACTCGAACACTGAAGCTTTCTTT
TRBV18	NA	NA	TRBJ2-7	CASSIDRSEQYF	TGTGCCAGCTCAATTGACAGAAGCGAGCAGTACTTC
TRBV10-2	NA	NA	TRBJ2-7	CASSGYSEQYF	TGCGCCAGCAGTGGATATAGCGAGCAGTACTTC
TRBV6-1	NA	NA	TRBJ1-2	CASRIGTTSNGYTF	TGTGCCAGCAGAATCGGGACTACGTCAAATGGCTACACCTTC
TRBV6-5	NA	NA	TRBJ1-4	CASSYSLTGQRGKLFF	TGTGCCAGCAGTTACTCTTTAACTGGACAGAGGGGAAAACTGTTTTTT
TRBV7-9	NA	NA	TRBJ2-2	CASSFTGITGELFF	TGTGCCAGCAGCTTTACAGGGATCACCGGGGAGCTGTTTTTT